This entry features one TCR beta chain sequence. What it binds is not known. Healthy donors had no documented immune events, such as infections, while sampled. Generated by immunoSEQ multiplex PCR, the TCRdb table keeps only in-frame clones and is missing some. The profile shows around 100,000 clones, roughly 89% of them singletons. The CDR3 runs 14 residues. Germline V lookup: CDR1 SGHRS, CDR2 YFSETQ. Trimming removed 3 bases from V and 6 bases from J, with 15 bases in between. The data stem from a study of identifying expanded T cells in peripheral blood. Study findings and constraints: Across healthy donors, higher total template counts meant significantly greater roughly two-week count variance. Differentially abundant clones: 0.95 to 1.5 between replicates, just under 17 at roughly 15 days, less than 20 at four.

The sample consisted of blood. This chain uses TRBV5-1 with TRBJ1-1; no clear D. This TCR derives from a person aged 18 to 70 in good health. The CDR3 region is CASSSLTTDAEAFF. The DNA of the CDR3 is TGCGCCAGCAGCTCCCTAACGACTGACGCTGAAGCTTTCTTT.